A selection of T cell receptor beta chains follows, all from one sample in a study of Tregs in tolerant kidney transplant recipients. Libraries were prepared by immunoSEQ multiplex PCR; TCRdb keeps only in-frame clonotypes and omits some of them. The profile shows roughly 66,000 clones, roughly 92% of them singletons. The sample in question was CD8+ T cells from blood, obtained before the transplant. The receptors derive from a human donor who received a combined kidney and bone marrow transplant. CDR3s include the opening cysteine and the closing phenylalanine or tryptophan. A D gene is named only where the DNA matches it firmly. Where a row states a size, it is once, few, many or the class of an expanded clone; other rows omit it.

TRBV9,-,TRBJ1-4,TRBD1,CASSLGGTGRRGVGEKLFF,TGTGCCAGCAGCTTAGGGGGGACAGGCCGTCGCGGAGTGGGTGAAAAACTGTTTTTT
TRBV2,once,TRBJ2-1,-,CASRGLERRPYSYNEQFF,TGTGCCAGCAGGGGACTCGAACGACGGCCCTACTCCTACAATGAGCAGTTCTTC
TRBV23-1,-,TRBJ2-5,TRBD2,CASSQLAGSSSTQYF,TGCGCCAGCAGTCAGCTAGCGGGGTCCTCATCAACCCAGTACTTC
TRBV6-5,-,TRBJ1-2,-,CASSSRDTYGYTF,TGTGCCAGCAGTTCCAGGGACACCTATGGCTACACCTTC
TRBV7-8,-,TRBJ2-2,-,CASSLVDSNTGELFF,TGTGCCAGCAGCTTAGTTGACTCCAACACCGGGGAGCTGTTTTTT
TRBV7-8,-,TRBJ2-7,-,CASSFGAYEQYF,TGTGCCAGCAGCTTCGGGGCCTACGAGCAGTACTTC
TRBV6-6,-,TRBJ2-1,TRBD1,CASSSPEGARFYEQFF,TGTGCCAGCAGTTCCCCAGAGGGGGCGCGGTTCTATGAGCAGTTCTTC
TRBV7-3,-,TRBJ2-3,-,CASSYLGAATDTQYF,TGTGCCAGCAGCTACCTGGGAGCCGCCACAGATACGCAGTATTTT
TRBV4-3,-,TRBJ1-6,-,CASSQDRYNSPLHF,TGCGCCAGCAGCCAAGATCGCTATAATTCACCCCTCCACTTT
TRBV5-1,-,TRBJ2-7,-,CASSQSQLAYEQYF,TGCGCCAGCAGCCAATCCCAGCTAGCGTACGAGCAGTACTTC
TRBV7-6,-,TRBJ2-1,-,CASSPTIGAEVTNEQFF,TGTGCCAGCAGCCCGACCATTGGGGCCGAGGTAACGAATGAGCAGTTCTTC
TRBV29-1,-,TRBJ2-2,TRBD1,CSVLQGVTGELFF,TGCAGCGTTCTACAGGGGGTAACCGGGGAGCTGTTTTTT
TRBV6-1,-,TRBJ2-5,-,CASSEIVDQETQYF,TGTGCCAGCAGTGAAATAGTGGACCAAGAGACCCAGTACTTC
TRBV19,-,TRBJ2-1,-,CASSIGGVNNEQFF,TGTGCCAGTAGTATAGGCGGGGTCAACAATGAGCAGTTCTTC